This TCR beta chain derives from a study of early T cells in non-severe SARS-CoV-2 infection. Researchers attached unique molecular identifiers to individual cDNA molecules. TCRdb re-called the 5' RACE reads through MiXCR, storing one row per CDR3 protein. Of roughly 30,000 distinct CDR3 sequences in the sample, around 5.2% were seen once. This clonotype is termed medium-sized (0.01 to 0.1%). The antigen is unknown. Study-wide results and limits: Using VDJdb, the matching emphasized anti-spike CD8 responses while missing private and CD4 specificities.

The sample was whole blood. This TCR derives from an adult who was a healthcare worker with PCR-confirmed SARS-CoV-2 infection or an uninfected control (not recorded which).

CDR3 in amino acids: CASTFPNVPGQGTYEQYF. DNA for the CDR3: TGTGCCAGCACCTTCCCAAACGTACCGGGACAGGGGACCTACGAGCAGTACTTC. The chain uses TRBV7-9 and TRBJ2-7; TRBD1 aligns across 10 bases. The CDR3 is 18 residues long. V was pared by 7 bases and J by 2 bases, with 17 bases of the junction left unmatched. In germline, CDR1 is SEHNR, CDR2 FQNEAQ (reference sequence).